This T cell receptor beta chain was recorded in a study of shared clonotypes between healthy human individuals. Negatively enriched CD4+ T cells were divided by CD45RA into naive and memory. Germline V gene lookup returns CDR1 MDHEN and CDR2 SYDVKM. The CDR3 is 15 residues long. Trimming took 9 bases from V and 5 from J; bases not matched to a gene: 13. For sorted subsets, approximately 180 ng DNA per replicate equaled 30,000 or so T cell genomes. Clones were read by immunoSEQ multiplex PCR, and TCRdb kept only the in-frame ones, dropping some. The sample carries roughly 220,000 clones, approximately 65% recorded once.

The sequenced sample consisted of memory CD4+ T cells sorted from blood. The subset here: CD45RA-negative fraction. The sequence came from a man aged 25-45 years in good health. The chain joins TRBV28 to TRBJ2-5, with 9 bases fitting TRBD1. This chain's CDR3 is CASTPGGQGFETQYF. Written as DNA, the CDR3 is TGTGCCAGTACCCCGGGGGGACAGGGTTTCGAGACCCAGTACTTC.